The subject of this entry is one T cell receptor beta chain. The antigen is undetermined. PCR primers comprised 60 Vbeta and 13 Jbeta primers. Generated by immunoSEQ multiplex PCR, the TCRdb table keeps only in-frame clones and is missing some. The sample gives about 100,000 clones, roughly three quarters of which show up once; roughly 19% is in the top ten. This sample stems from a study of cytomegalovirus exposure and HLA in healthy donors. Findings of the study overall: Fewer than 200 TCR beta chains were listed as cytomegalovirus-associated. It was only CMV serostatus that was available as immune exposure information. Being indistinguishable, some V segments were excluded, TRBV6-2 and TRBV6-3 among them.

Trimming cost V 6 bases and J 6 bases; bases outside gene matches: 2. The CDR3 is 13 residues long. Germline V gene lookup returns CDR1 MDHEN and CDR2 SYDVKM. The chain carries TRBV28 and TRBJ2-4; 10 nucleotides match TRBD1. The material sequenced was PBMCs. This sequence originates from an older woman in good health and CMV-seropositive. In nucleotides, the CDR3 is TGTGCCAGCAGGCGGACAGGGGGAAACATTCAGTACTTC. The encoded protein is CASRRTGGNIQYF.